Detailed here is one T cell receptor beta chain. Its antigen is not known. Sequencing was performed with immunoSEQ multiplex PCR; in TCRdb, only in-frame clones are kept and a portion is missing. The table includes about 74,000 clones, around 85% detected once. These data originate in a study of T cells in localized non-small cell lung cancer. Study-level points and caveats: Adjacent lung had a median approximately 57 of the 100 largest tumor clones. Elevated blood T cell density was associated with longer overall survival.

The CDR3 consists of 15 residues. The V and J ends lost 0 bases and 6 bases respectively, with 15 bases between them. CDR1 MGHRA and CDR2 YSYEKL come from the germline V gene. The chain has TRBV4-1 and TRBJ2-7; either TRBD1 or TRBD2 may fit D (5 bases each). The sequence was obtained from a female donor older than 55 with stage I lung adenocarcinoma. The starting material was peripheral blood, obtained before any cancer treatment. DNA of the CDR3: TGCGCCAGCAGCCAAGATGGCCTCTGGGGGTCCGAGCAGTACTTC. Its translation: CASSQDGLWGSEQYF.